The 24 T cell receptor beta chains below were found in one sample sequenced in a study of blood T cell repertoires in COVID-19. The method was immunoSEQ multiplex PCR; TCRdb's version includes in-frame clones alone and lacks a portion of them. Of a few hundred thousand clones listed, around 83% are singletons. What was sequenced was peripheral blood. These receptors all come from a young man with active or convalescent COVID-19.

This rearrangement joins TRBV9 to TRBJ1-6, with D perhaps TRBD1 (6 bases). The CDR3 has 15 amino acids. Germline V gene lookup returns CDR1 SGDLS and CDR2 YYNGEE. The V gene lost 0 bases and the J gene lost 14 bases, with 18 bases spanning the gap. The CDR3 here is CASSVEGLGTPALHF. The CDR3 region has the DNA TGTGCCAGCAGCGTAGAGGGGTTAGGGACACCAGCCCTCCACTTT.

This clone came up once. The V gene is TRBV6-6, the J gene TRBJ2-2; tentatively, D is TRBD2 (6 bases). Germline CDR1 MNHNY, CDR2 SVGAGI (reference sequence). V lost 5 bases to trimming and J lost 5 bases, with 12 bases between them. The CDR3 consists of 14 residues. CDR3 coding DNA: TGTGCCAGCAGTCCAGCCGGGGGAACCGGGGAGCTGTTTTTT. Translated, it gives CASSPAGGTGELFF.

This clone was seen once. Its ends do not fully match the called genes, so a read error is possible. The chain has TRBV6-2 or TRBV6-3 and TRBJ2-4; D may be TRBD2 (6 bases). The CDR3 loop spans 15 amino acids. Germline lookup yields CDR1 MNHEY and CDR2 SVGEGT. The CDR3 region is CASSWRDVARNIQYF. The CDR3 nucleotides are TGTGCCAGCAGTTGGCGGGACGTAGCCAGAAACATTCAGTACTTC.

Points on this clone: Other nucleotide sequences from this sample produce the same CDR3. The gene calls are TRBV24-1 and TRBJ1-2; D remains ambiguous. In germline, CDR1 is KGHDR, CDR2 SFDVKD. V gave up 2 bases and J gave up 4 bases, with 4 bases separating them. The CDR3 has 12 amino acids. CDR3 sequence: CATSDSLYGYTF. In DNA form, the CDR3 reads TGTGCCACCAGTGATTCCCTCTATGGCTACACCTTC.

V and J are TRBV28 and TRBJ1-3; D gene unclear. Germline CDR1 is MDHEN and CDR2 is SYDVKM. Trimming removed 6 bases at V and 1 base at J, with 16 bases between. The CDR3 has 16 residues. CDR3 in DNA: TGTGCCAGCAGCTTGATTAAGGGAGTTTCTGGAAACACCATATATTTT. This sequence encodes CASSLIKGVSGNTIYF. Drawing the rest from reference TRBV28 and TRBJ1-3, the complete variable domain is DVKVTQSSRYLVKRTGEKVFLECVQDMDHENMFWYRQDPGLGLRLIYFSYDVKMKEKGDIPEGYSVSREKKERFSLILESASTNQTSMYLCASSLIKGVSGNTIYFGEGSWLTVV.

V is TRBV18 and J is TRBJ2-1; 7 positions agree with TRBD1. Looked up from germline, CDR1 is KGHSH and CDR2 is LQKENI. This CDR3 is 13 amino acids long. V lost 4 bases, J lost 6 bases, and 3 bases stayed unmatched. CDR3 loop: CASSQGQFNEQFF. The CDR3 nucleotides are TGTGCCAGCTCACAGGGACAGTTCAATGAGCAGTTCTTC.

The chain employs TRBV5-4 and TRBJ2-1, with 13 bases aligning to TRBD2. J lost 14 bases, V lost 0 bases, and 8 bases had no gene match. Looked up from germline, CDR1 is SGHNT and CDR2 is YYREEE (reference sequence). The CDR3 totals 15 residues. DNA for the CDR3: TGTGCCAGCAGCTTGGAGAGACTAGCGGGGGGTAGGGAGTTCTTC. This codes for CASSLERLAGGREFF.

The chain links TRBV11-2 to TRBJ2-1, with 7 bases fitting TRBD2. Germline CDR1 SGHAT, CDR2 FQNNGV. V gave up 5 bases and J gave up 9 bases; unmatched junction bases: 4. The CDR3 spans 12 residues. The CDR3 bases are TGTGCCAGCAGCCGCACTAGCGTTGAGCAGTTCTTC. The encoded protein is CASSRTSVEQFF.

This clone was seen a single time. This rearrangement joins TRBV11-3 to TRBJ2-7; possibly TRBD2 for D (6 bases). The CDR3 extends over 14 amino acids. Germline V gene sequence: CDR1 SGHNT, CDR2 YENEEA. Deletions cut 3 bases from V and 4 bases from J, with 13 bases between. CDR3 sequence (DNA): TGTGCCAGCAGCTTGCCGGGACTTCCATACGAGCAGTACTTC. As protein: CASSLPGLPYEQYF. The full variable domain, with the rest looked up from reference TRBV11-3 and TRBJ2-7, is EAGVVQSPRYKIIEKKQPVAFWCNPISGHNTLYWYLQNLGQGPELLIRYENEEAVDDSQLPKDRFSAERLKGVDSTLKIQPAELGDSAVYLCASSLPGLPYEQYFGPGTRLTVT.

For the CDR3, the DNA is TGTGCCACTGCAAGTGAGGAGGGTAGTGGCTACACCTTC. The encoded protein is CATASEEGSGYTF. V is TRBV7-3 and J is TRBJ1-2; no definite D call. Per germline, CDR1 SGHTA and CDR2 FQGTGA. The CDR3 consists of 13 residues. The V and J ends lost 10 bases and 7 bases respectively, with 19 bases between them.

V usage is TRBV10-2 and J usage is TRBJ2-3, with TRBD2 identical over 9 bases. The CDR3 spans 13 residues. CDR1 and CDR2 from the germline V gene are WSHSY and SAAADI. V gave up 8 bases and J gave up 5 bases; unmatched junction bases: 5. Written as DNA, the CDR3 is TGCGCCAGCGGCGCGGGGGGGCGAGATACGCAGTATTTT. Translated, it gives CASGAGGRDTQYF.

This clone was seen more than once but under ten times. This sample includes further DNA sequences coding for the same CDR3. The CDR3, as DNA: TGTGCCAGCAGCTTGGGACAGCACTCTGGAAACACCATATATTTT. Translating gives CASSLGQHSGNTIYF. The chain couples TRBV7-9 to TRBJ1-3; 7 nucleotides align to TRBD1. The CDR3 is 15 residues long. V shed 3 bases and J 0 bases; nucleotides not matched to a gene: 2. In germline, CDR1 is SEHNR, CDR2 FQNEAQ (reference sequence).

This chain links TRBV7-8 with TRBJ1-2; no reliable D call. Germline V gene sequence: CDR1 SGHVS, CDR2 FQNEAQ. The CDR3 has 13 residues. Trimming took 1 base from V and 5 from J, leaving 8 bases between them. DNA for the CDR3: TGTGCCAGCAGCTTAGACCCAGATTATGGCTACACCTTC. This gives the protein CASSLDPDYGYTF.

This clone was detected only once. The chain links TRBV7-9 to TRBJ1-1; possible D gene TRBD1, 6 bases. The CDR3 covers 14 residues. The ends were cut back, 1 base at V and 5 bases at J, with 11 bases in the middle. The germline gives CDR1 SEHNR, CDR2 FQNEAQ (reference sequence). Here the CDR3 reads CASSLEGVGTEAFF. As DNA, the CDR3 is TGTGCCAGCAGCTTAGAGGGGGTAGGGACTGAAGCTTTCTTT.

This chain joins TRBV6-6 and TRBJ1-2; 7 bases fit TRBD1. The CDR3 extends over 13 amino acids. CDR1 is MNHNY, CDR2 SVGAGI, per germline (reference sequence). J was trimmed by 5 bases and V by 6 bases; bases with no gene match: 6. The CDR3 DNA reads TGTGCCAGCAGAACGGGACAGATTTATGGCTACACCTTC. Protein: CASRTGQIYGYTF.

The chain recombines TRBV4-3 with TRBJ1-6; possibly TRBD1 for D (6 bases). CDR1 is LGHNA and CDR2 is YSLEER in the germline V gene. The CDR3 is made up of 20 amino acids. The V end was cut by 4 bases, the J end by 0 bases, with 22 bases between. CDR3 nucleotides: TGCGCCAGCAGCCCAGCGCGGGCCGGGACATTGAGCTCCTATAATTCACCCCTCCACTTT. Residues: CASSPARAGTLSSYNSPLHF.

The CDR3 nucleotides read TGTGCCAGCAGTCGACAGTCCGATCAGCCCCAGCATTTT. As protein: CASSRQSDQPQHF. The chain has TRBV6-2 or TRBV6-3 and TRBJ1-5; D is possibly TRBD1 (5 bases). Germline CDR1 is MNHEY and CDR2 is SVGEGT. There are 13 residues in the CDR3. Between the trimmed V and J ends, which lost 5 bases and 5 bases, there was a span of 10 bases.

The V and J genes are TRBV28 and TRBJ2-5, with 9 bases lining up with TRBD2. CDR3 length equals 16 residues. The V gene's germline CDR1 is MDHEN and CDR2 SYDVKM. V dropped 10 bases and J dropped 1; count of bases not matched to a gene: 13. CDR3 residues: CATEDGGRGPQETQYF. The CDR3 nucleotides are TGTGCCACCGAGGACGGCGGGAGGGGTCCCCAAGAGACCCAGTACTTC.

V gene TRBV7-3 combines with J gene TRBJ1-3, with 10 bases fitting TRBD1. V lost 0 bases and J lost 3; bases outside the gene matches: 11. The V gene's germline CDR1 is SGHTA and CDR2 FQGTGA. The CDR3 extends over 19 amino acids. The CDR3 coding sequence is TGTGCCAGCAGCTTAACGAATGGACAGGGGGTAGTGGTTGGAAACACCATATATTTT. It yields the protein CASSLTNGQGVVVGNTIYF.

The gene calls are TRBV5-8 and TRBJ1-2, with a tentative D call TRBD1 (6 bases). V dropped 0 bases and J dropped 2 bases, with 11 bases sitting between them. This CDR3 is built from 15 residues. Germline-derived CDR1 and CDR2 are SGHTS and YDEGEE. This CDR3 is CASSLGGRGNYGYTF. The CDR3 DNA reads TGTGCCAGCAGCTTGGGGGGCAGGGGCAACTATGGCTACACCTTC.

V is TRBV9 and J is TRBJ2-5, with TRBD2 as a possible D gene (5 bases). Per germline, CDR1 SGDLS and CDR2 YYNGEE. Trimming left V 3 bases short and J 7 bases short, with 10 bases between. There are 12 residues in the CDR3. The CDR3: CASSEREGTQYF. As DNA, the CDR3 is TGTGCCAGCAGCGAACGAGAGGGGACCCAGTACTTC.

The V call is TRBV28, the J call TRBJ1-3; tentative D call: TRBD1 (6 bases). V was pared by 4 bases and J by 1 base, with 11 bases between. CDR3 length: 15 residues. Germline CDR1 reads MDHEN; CDR2 reads SYDVKM. The CDR3 DNA reads TGTGCCAGCAGTTCAGGGGCAGCTTCTGGAAACACCATATATTTT. Translating gives CASSSGAASGNTIYF. Full variable domain (outside the CDR3, taken from reference TRBV28 and TRBJ1-3): DVKVTQSSRYLVKRTGEKVFLECVQDMDHENMFWYRQDPGLGLRLIYFSYDVKMKEKGDIPEGYSVSREKKERFSLILESASTNQTSMYLCASSSGAASGNTIYFGEGSWLTVV.

The chain uses TRBV11-2 and TRBJ2-5; no clear D gene. The CDR3 totals 13 residues. In germline, CDR1 is SGHAT, CDR2 FQNNGV. V shed 1 base and J shed 5 bases, with 8 bases lying between them. In DNA form, the CDR3 reads TGTGCCAGCAGCTTAGGTATTGCGGAGACCCAGTACTTC. This sequence encodes CASSLGIAETQYF.

The chain has TRBV19 and TRBJ2-5; perhaps TRBD2 as D (5 bases). The CDR3 spans 15 residues. Trimming took 4 bases from V and 1 from J, leaving 13 bases between them. Germline CDR1 and CDR2: LNHDA and SQIVND (reference sequence). The CDR3 loop is CASSTLMAGQETQYF. DNA for the CDR3: TGTGCCAGTAGTACCTTAATGGCGGGCCAAGAGACCCAGTACTTC.